This T cell receptor beta chain is drawn from a study of blood T cell repertoires in COVID-19. About the research overall: Samples came from the United States, Italy and Spain, spanning acute and convalescent COVID-19.

TCRdb keeps only in-frame clones here, not all; method: immunoSEQ multiplex PCR. The data contain some 390,000 clones, around 91% of them singletons. The clonotype comes from a man aged 25 to 40 who had recovered from COVID-19. The sample taken for sequencing was PBMCs or T cells enriched from blood (not recorded which).

As DNA, the CDR3 is TGCAGCGTGGGGACAGGGAGCAGCAATCAGCCCCAGCATTTT. Protein product: CSVGTGSSNQPQHF. The chain couples TRBV29-1 to TRBJ1-5; 9 bases align to TRBD1. CDR3 size: 14 residues. J gave up 1 base and V 6 bases, and 4 bases lay outside the gene matches. The germline V gene has CDR1 SQVTM and CDR2 ANQGSEA.